Listed below are T cell receptor beta chains from one sample, sequenced in a study of cytomegalovirus exposure and HLA in healthy donors. Measured with immunoSEQ multiplex PCR; TCRdb has only the in-frame clones, and not every one. The sample includes roughly 150,000 clones, around 85% seen only once; the top ten take about 2.5%. The material sequenced was PBMCs. These receptors were obtained from a male donor in good health and CMV-seronegative. Each CDR3 is given with its conserved first and last residue. Each record gives: clone size, J gene, V gene, D gene, CDR3 protein, CDR3 DNA. A D gene is named only where the DNA matches it firmly. Some rows have no size entry. The others give once, few or many, or a class for an expanded clone.

-,TRBJ2-7,TRBV19,TRBD1,CASSIQDRAGEQYF,TGTGCCAGTAGTATACAGGACAGGGCTGGCGAGCAGTACTTC
-,TRBJ2-7,TRBV5-6,TRBD2,CASSREVGLGEQYF,TGTGCCAGCAGTCGGGAGGTAGGGCTCGGGGAGCAGTACTTC
few,TRBJ1-2,TRBV4-3,TRBD1,CASSQDPRQGGYGYTF,TGCGCCAGCAGCCAAGATCCCCGACAGGGAGGCTATGGCTACACCTTC
-,TRBJ1-4,TRBV27,-,CASSRQIATNEKLFF,TGTGCCAGCTCGAGACAGATTGCAACTAATGAAAAACTGTTTTTT
-,TRBJ1-6,TRBV5-4,TRBD1,CASSLGQGVNSPLHF,TGTGCCAGCAGCTTAGGACAGGGGGTAAATTCACCCCTCCACTTT
-,TRBJ1-5,TRBV19,TRBD1,CASSTQGAQPQHF,TGTGCCAGTAGTACACAGGGGGCACAGCCCCAGCATTTT
-,TRBJ1-2,TRBV6-1,-,CASSEHALYGYTF,TGTGCCAGCAGTGAACACGCGCTTTATGGCTACACCTTC
-,TRBJ2-7,TRBV6-1,TRBD2,CASTFPGGSSYEQYF,TGTGCCAGCACTTTCCCGGGAGGAAGCTCCTACGAGCAGTACTTC
-,TRBJ2-3,TRBV5-1,TRBD1,CASSFGGQTDTQYF,TGCGCCAGCAGCTTTGGGGGACAGACAGATACGCAGTATTTT
-,TRBJ1-4,TRBV7-6,TRBD1,CASSSGQGRGTNEKLFF,TGTGCCAGCAGCTCAGGACAGGGACGGGGCACTAATGAAAAACTGTTTTTT
-,TRBJ1-1,TRBV6-5,TRBD1,CASSLTGLVTEAFF,TGTGCCAGCTCCTTGACAGGGCTGGTGACTGAAGCTTTCTTT
-,TRBJ1-1,TRBV6-4,-,CASSASGHPPTEAFF,TGTGCCAGCAGTGCTTCAGGGCATCCCCCCACTGAAGCTTTCTTT
few,TRBJ2-7,TRBV6-6,-,CASSYSRGEQYF,TGTGCCAGCAGTTACTCGAGGGGGGAGCAGTACTTC
-,TRBJ1-2,TRBV6-1,TRBD1,CASRDGGQGHAPTF,TGTGCCAGCAGAGATGGGGGACAGGGTCATGCGCCCACCTTC
-,TRBJ1-6,TRBV10-2,-,CASSGQVPYNSPLHF,TGCGCCAGCAGTGGCCAGGTCCCCTATAATTCACCCCTCCACTTT
-,TRBJ2-1,TRBV7-8,-,CASSFSGDEQFF,TGTGCCAGCAGCTTCAGCGGTGATGAGCAGTTCTTC
once,TRBJ1-3,TRBV2,TRBD1,CASSKGQGIPGNTIYF,TGTGCCAGCAGTAAGGGACAGGGGATCCCTGGAAACACCATATATTTT
-,TRBJ2-7,TRBV19,TRBD1,CASSTLLRQGSNEQYF,TGTGCCAGTAGTACACTCCTACGACAGGGGAGCAACGAGCAGTACTTC
-,TRBJ1-3,TRBV5-5,-,CASSSGGSGNTIYF,TGTGCCAGCAGCTCCGGGGGCTCTGGAAACACCATATATTTT
-,TRBJ1-4,TRBV19,-,CATSPTGTNEKLFF,TGTGCCACCTCACCGACTGGGACTAATGAAAAACTGTTTTTT
-,TRBJ2-7,TRBV5-1,-,CASSLAPGRYEQYF,TGCGCCAGCAGCTTGGCTCCAGGGCGTTACGAGCAGTACTTC
-,TRBJ1-4,TRBV15,TRBD1,CATSRDVGQGFVTNEKLFF,TGTGCCACCAGCAGAGATGTAGGACAGGGTTTTGTAACTAATGAAAAACTGTTTTTT
once,TRBJ2-5,TRBV7-2,-,CASSLIGGRETQYF,TGTGCCAGCAGCTTAATTGGGGGCCGTGAGACCCAGTACTTC
-,TRBJ1-4,TRBV6-5,TRBD1,CASSRDRANEKLFF,TGTGCCAGCAGTAGGGACAGAGCCAATGAAAAACTGTTTTTT
-,TRBJ1-5,TRBV5-6,-,CASSARPQGPQHF,TGTGCCAGCAGCGCGAGACCTCAGGGGCCCCAGCATTTT
few,TRBJ2-7,TRBV6-5,TRBD1,CASRSGQGYEQYF,TGTGCCAGCAGATCGGGACAGGGCTACGAGCAGTACTTC
few,TRBJ1-6,TRBV7-8,-,CASSLIGLGADSPLHF,TGTGCCAGCAGCCTCATTGGTTTGGGGGCTGATTCACCCCTCCACTTT
once,TRBJ2-1,TRBV5-1,TRBD1,CASSLGDRIDNEQFF,TGCGCCAGCAGCTTAGGGGACAGGATAGACAATGAGCAGTTCTTC